This T cell receptor (beta chain) was found in a study of cytomegalovirus exposure and HLA in healthy donors (dated by TCRdb to the late 2010s). General notes on the study: An earlier analysis of about 560 of the donors reported about 300 Gb of sequence data and 117 million unique TCR beta sequences obtained from 150 million to 200 million T cells. Typing coverage varied by locus: roughly 620-630 donors for A, B, C, DRB1 and DQB1; under 550 for DQA1; approximately 610 for DPA1; roughly 470 for DPB1. Class I and class II HLA loci were covered by the typing at four-digit resolution. The study aimed to test whether cataloging public T cell receptors could reveal signatures of past pathogen exposure. Among the roughly 370 genotyped donors, under 90% belonged to the genetic ancestry cluster associated with self-reported Caucasian donors. Four or five DR-DQ haplotypes were handled as single units for association and clustering because linkage in the cohort was strong. About 280 gigabases of sequencing data and approximately 92 million unique TCR sequences made up an early release that covered approximately 650 HLA-typed donors. The study used immunosequencing to profile the T cell repertoires of more than 650 subjects and linked those repertoires to cytomegalovirus serostatus. Besides the first cohort of more than 650 subjects, a separate validation cohort made up of roughly 120 different subjects was used. In a later analysis, previously published TCR beta repertoires from 670 or so donors were re-analyzed and high-resolution HLA genotyping was added so that TCR occurrence patterns could be studied. Every repertoire in the discovery cohort had been generated on one and the same sequencing platform. Rather than drawing on any new phenotypic data, the later analysis identified candidate immune exposures from TCR beta sequences and the way those sequences occurred across donors. To predict cytomegalovirus infection status, the study brought together high-throughput TCR immunosequencing, statistical association of individual TCRs with disease status, and machine learning. On average, 235,054 unique TCR beta nucleotide sequences were sequenced per donor among about 400 genotyped donors of the cohort, with roughly 18% of those sequences being non-productive. An earlier analysis of 587 of the donors used high-throughput TCR beta sequencing to judge whether each TCR beta V gene segment behaved as functional or pseudogenic. A later genetic analysis took genome-wide SNP genotypes for about three fifths of the roughly 670 donors and used that subset as a discovery cohort. Donor age, sex, ethnicity and CMV serostatus were compiled together with the repertoire data.

The cohort consisted of 650 to 850 healthy bone marrow donors. All cohort members were sampled while nominally healthy, although unrecorded immune exposures were likely present. The donor tested CMV seropositive and was one of the 289 seropositive cohort members. A peripheral blood sample was collected from each donor, and TCR beta sequencing was performed on peripheral blood mononuclear cells. Genomic DNA was extracted from the blood cell samples with the Qiagen DNeasy Blood Extraction Kit. As regards this clone: Its antigen target is currently unknown.

The paper as a whole reports these results and caveats: According to a later analysis, TCR association rates differed among HLA loci, with DRB1 alleles showing the most associated TCRs and HLA-C alleles showing the fewest. HLA typing was unavailable for some donors at each locus, so association tests used only the typed subset. Because counts were too low, approximately 15 rarely observed V segments, including chromosome 9 orphons, were excluded from the earlier analysis of 587 of the donors. In a later genetic analysis, fewer N-insertions in productive TCRs were reported among donors in an Asian-associated ancestry cluster than the roughly 700-donor mean. A later genetic analysis associated a missense DCLRE1C variant with V-gene and J-gene trimming of TCR beta chains, and an independent cohort replicated the association. At a false discovery rate of 0.05, a later analysis linked 16,951 TCR beta sequences to specific HLA alleles. Correlated functional status among segregating V segments might be attributable to linkage disequilibrium, but an unknown experimental factor could not be ruled out. In the study, around 150 TCR beta chains were listed as associated with cytomegalovirus. Only TCR beta chains were sequenced in this cohort, and the absence of alpha or paired-chain data limited detectable features. A later analysis reported that several top co-occurrence clusters appeared linked to parvovirus B19, influenza, CMV and Epstein-Barr virus. Assigning TCR associations to individual alleles was difficult when HLA alleles, especially DR and DQ, strongly co-occurred. It was suggested by the authors that the approach could potentially be generalized to other disease states and immunological phenotypes. The classifier was reported to diagnose cytomegalovirus status with high specificity and sensitivity in both the original and validation cohorts. Most TCR sequences were seen in very few donors, while some public TCRs were found in many individuals. A few of the identified cytomegalovirus-associated TCR beta chains were confirmed in vitro to be specific for cytomegalovirus antigens. The only immune exposure information available for the cohort was CMV serostatus. Broadly in line with IMGT annotations, most TCR beta V segments showed up in productive rearrangements about 87% or about 30% of the time in an earlier analysis of under 700 of the donors. Roughly uniform sequencing depth across donors was assumed in presence/absence analyses, although this assumption may not hold. A later analysis found that HLA-associated TCR beta chains were more clonally expanded and had lower generation probabilities than equally common non-associated chains. Some IMGT-functional V segments, including TRBV6-2 and TRBV6-3, could not be distinguished by the 87-base-pair reads and were therefore excluded. Most CMV-associated TCR beta chains appeared to be HLA-restricted in a later analysis, and the HLA associations seemed to be driven largely by CMV exposure. The sequencing pipeline was judged likely to have produced a cluster of highly shared sequence variants as a technical artifact. A further reported finding was that TCR beta sequences accurately predicted the HLA-A and HLA-B alleles for most subjects in the first cohort.

Libraries were prepared through the immunoSEQ multiplex PCR assay. For the multiplex PCR, a mixture combining 60 forward primers for TCR Vbeta segments and 13 reverse primers for TCR Jbeta segments was used. Amplification of the CDR3 region of rearranged TCR beta genes was performed with a multiplex PCR assay on genomic DNA. The Illumina HiSeq System was used to sequence the amplified TCR beta libraries as 87-base-pair reads. In the original analysis: In a later analysis, some 80 million unique TCR beta chains were counted across the approximately 640 repertoires, and roughly 11 million of these chains were shared by at least two donors. To remove PCR and sequencing errors, raw reads were error-corrected and collapsed into unique sequences using a nearest-neighbor algorithm that merged closely related sequences. CDR3 sequences were aligned to IMGT reference sequences to assign V, D and J gene segments. For a sequence to be retained, a match of at least six nucleotides to both a V gene segment and a J gene segment was required. Rearrangements were classified as productive when the CDR3 lacked stop codons and remained in frame with V and J, and all other rearrangements were classified as non-productive. Following IMGT convention, CDR3 was defined as the stretch from the second conserved V-encoded cysteine up to the conserved J-encoded phenylalanine. Sequences without an unambiguous match to a single V gene segment were excluded from the earlier analysis of approximately 560 of the donors. An earlier analysis of a few hundred of the donors called V segments functional above 56.7% productive rearrangements and segregating when the between-donor standard deviation exceeded 5%. A statistical classification framework was developed to diagnose cytomegalovirus status using the catalog of TCR beta chain sequences. In a later analysis, V and J genes were assigned by comparing TCR nucleotide sequences against IMGT/GENE-DB human TR gene sequences. The TCRdist pipeline was used in a later analysis to assign CDR3 sequences and most-parsimonious VDJ recombination scenarios. In a later analysis, each TCR beta chain was defined by its CDR3 amino acid sequence together with its V-gene family, and reads without a unique V-gene family were excluded. As a way to deal with suspected cross-contamination and a sequencing artifact, a later analysis dropped 640 or so nucleotide sequences that were highly shared and had low generation probability. In a later analysis, a clonal expansion index was calculated for each public chain from normalized within-repertoire ranks of inferred template counts. In a later analysis, generation probabilities were computed with a VDJ recombination model fitted to out-of-frame rearrangements, and the resulting probabilities were checked against IGoR. Hypergeometric tests were used in a later analysis to score TCR-TCR, TCR-HLA and TCR-CMV co-occurrence, with a repertoire-size bias correction applied to the TCR pairs. In a later analysis, false discovery rates were estimated by permuting HLA or CMV assignments 20 times. In a later analysis, co-occurring TCRs were grouped using DBSCAN, and TCRdist sequence similarity was added for clustering within HLA-allele-positive subsets. Co-occurrence clustering excluded repertoires with fewer than 30,000 or more than 120,000 public chains, plus five with anomalous nucleotide sharing. TCRdb stores this immuneACCESS table with in-frame sequences only. Part of the clones is absent; in the studies checked, under half of the shortfall reflects unresolved V genes, and no reason is known for the rest. From that table come the V and J calls and clone size; the DNA was used to work out D and trimming. The table for this sample records approximately 100,000 clones. Together, the top ten hold just over 15% of the sample.

Via the germline V gene (reference sequence), CDR1 is SEHNR and CDR2 FQNEAQ. From cysteine to phenylalanine, the CDR3 is 10 amino acids long. Just CDR3 DNA is preserved here, 30 bases in frame from base 1. Trimming removed 8 bases from V and 8 bases from J, leaving 9 bases between the germline ends. The clonotype comes from a man aged 50-60 years in good health and CMV-seropositive. The sequencing sample was made of PBMCs. The chain was built from TRBV7-9 and TRBJ1-1, with TRBD1 as a weak D call on 5 bases. Here the CDR3 is given as CASLGEEAFF. The sequenced DNA: TGTGCCAGCCTAGGGGAAGAAGCTTTCTTT.